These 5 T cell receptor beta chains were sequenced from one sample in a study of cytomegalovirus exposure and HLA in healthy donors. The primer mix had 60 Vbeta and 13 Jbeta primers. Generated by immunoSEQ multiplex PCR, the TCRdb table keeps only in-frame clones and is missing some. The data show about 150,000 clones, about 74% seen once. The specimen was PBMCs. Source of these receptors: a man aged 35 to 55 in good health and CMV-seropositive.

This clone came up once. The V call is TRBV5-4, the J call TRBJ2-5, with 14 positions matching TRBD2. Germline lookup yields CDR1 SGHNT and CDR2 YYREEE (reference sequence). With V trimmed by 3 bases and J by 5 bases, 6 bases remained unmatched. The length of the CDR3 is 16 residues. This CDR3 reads CASSSGTSGRSETQYF. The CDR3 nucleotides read TGTGCCAGCAGCTCAGGGACTAGCGGGAGATCGGAGACCCAGTACTTC.

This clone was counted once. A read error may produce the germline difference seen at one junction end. CDR3 sequence: CASSLAGGPLREQFF. CDR3 DNA sequence: TGTGCCAGCAGCCTAGCGGGAGGTCCATTAAGGGAGCAGTTCTTC. The chain has TRBV7-2 and TRBJ2-1, with TRBD2 matching over 11 bases. CDR3 size: 15 residues. From germline, CDR1 is SGHTA and CDR2 FQGNSA.

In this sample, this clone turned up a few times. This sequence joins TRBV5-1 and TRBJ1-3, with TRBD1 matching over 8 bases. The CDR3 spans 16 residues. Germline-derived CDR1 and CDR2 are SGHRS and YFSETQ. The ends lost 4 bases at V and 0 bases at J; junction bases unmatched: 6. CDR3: CASSPQGAASGNTIYF. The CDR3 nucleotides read TGCGCCAGCAGCCCGCAGGGGGCGGCCTCTGGAAACACCATATATTTT.

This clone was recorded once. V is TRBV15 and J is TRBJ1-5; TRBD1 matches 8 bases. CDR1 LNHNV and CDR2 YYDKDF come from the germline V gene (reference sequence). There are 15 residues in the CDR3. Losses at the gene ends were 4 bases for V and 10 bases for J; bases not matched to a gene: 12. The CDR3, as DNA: TGTGCCACCAGCATCGGGACAGGCCGTATGGGACCCCAGCATTTT. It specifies CATSIGTGRMGPQHF.

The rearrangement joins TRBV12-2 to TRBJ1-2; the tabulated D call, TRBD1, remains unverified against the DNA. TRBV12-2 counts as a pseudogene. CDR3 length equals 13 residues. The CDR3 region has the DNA TGTGCAGGAGGGGACAGGGTGTTAGTTGGCTACACCTTC. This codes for CAGGDRVLVGYTF.